One T cell receptor (beta chain) is described in this entry. Its antigen is unidentified. The data derive from a study of CD4 T cells in relation to SARS-CoV-2 and coronaviruses. Here immunoSEQ multiplex PCR was the method, and the copy in TCRdb shows in-frame clones only, minus some. The sample lists 35,000 to 40,000 clones, roughly 90% occurring once. Study-level points and caveats: Compared with monoreactive clones, crossreactive clones showed significantly weaker SARS-CoV-2 expansion.

The CDR3 has 16 residues. This clonotype was sampled from an adult with COVID-19. Sample: memory CD4+ T cells from PBMCs. This chain links TRBV21-1 with TRBJ1-1; the table's D gene call, TRBD1, was not cross checked with the DNA. TRBV21-1 is assigned pseudogene status. CDR3 region: CASSRKGALMNTEAFF. CDR3 coding DNA: TGTGCCAGCAGCCGCAAGGGGGCCCTCATGAACACTGAAGCTTTCTTT.